This TCR beta chain was observed in a study of blood T cell repertoires in COVID-19. Across the study: Whether acute or convalescent, the COVID-19 samples came from the United States, Italy and Spain. T cells, B-cell-depleted T cells, or PBMCs provided the cDNA or gDNA that served as material.

The length of the CDR3 is 13 residues. The V end lost 0 bases, the J end lost 4 bases, and 5 bases lay between the germline ends. CDR1 is SGDLS, CDR2 YYNGEE, per germline. Followed over time, Seattle patients had been enrolled while infection was active. The repertoire was sequenced with immunoSEQ multiplex PCR; TCRdb's copy has only in-frame clones and lacks some. The repertoire has some 360,000 clones, around nine tenths of them found once; the top ten carry less than 5%. Sequenced sample: peripheral blood. The receptor's source is a woman aged 55-70 years with COVID-19, enrolled during active disease. The chain joins TRBV9 to TRBJ1-5; D is uncertain. CDR3 sequence: CASSVGLNQPQHF. The CDR3 region has the DNA TGTGCCAGCAGCGTAGGGCTGAATCAGCCCCAGCATTTT.